Described below is a single T cell receptor beta chain sequence and its context. The antigen is undetermined. CD45RO-negative, CCR7-positively selected cells formed the naive CD8 fraction, excluding terminally differentiated effector memory CD45RA+ cells. These data are taken from a study of shared clonotypes between healthy human individuals. Study observations and caveats: Naive CD4 clonotype sharing across several donors was around 5%. Sharing of clonotypes among donors was expected to vary with sequencing depth. Sorted-subset sequencing, rarefaction showed, was incomplete despite large depth.

CDR3 length: 15 amino acids. Unmatched junction bases numbered 9, after V lost 4 bases and J lost 4 bases. Germline-derived CDR1 and CDR2 are SGHVS and FQNEAQ. Deep level was the assay's run setting. Assay: immunoSEQ multiplex PCR; the TCRdb copy retains only in-frame clones and omits some. The sample has approximately 810,000 clones; approximately 92% are singletons. The genes are TRBV7-8 and TRBJ1-2; TRBD1 agrees at 7 bases. The sequenced material came from naive CD8+ T cells sorted from blood. This TCR was recovered from a young man in good health. The CDR3 DNA is TGTGCCAGCAGCTCCCCCCCGACAGGGTCCTATGGCTACACCTTC. This sequence encodes CASSSPPTGSYGYTF.